This T cell receptor beta chain appears in the sequencing data of a study of cytomegalovirus exposure and HLA in healthy donors. Study outcomes and limitations: In a later analysis, TCR beta V- and J-gene trimming showed a link to a missense DCLRE1C variant. Most TCR beta V segments were productive about 90% or about 30% of the time in an earlier analysis.

In the PCR, 60 Vbeta and 13 Jbeta primers were used. Only in-frame clones appear in the TCRdb table, and some are missing; sequencing was by immunoSEQ multiplex PCR. Counted here are 120,000 or so clones, 60% to 85% occurring once; the ten biggest clones make up 3.4%. Germline loops: CDR1 SGDLS, CDR2 YYNGEE. The junction had 0 bases not matched to a gene; V was cut back by 1 base and J by 0 bases. The CDR3 runs to 15 residues. As concerns this clone: Antigen unknown.

V and J are TRBV9 and TRBJ1-3; TRBD1 matches at 8 bases. Sequenced: PBMCs. The origin of this receptor is a man in his thirties or forties in good health and CMV-seronegative. CDR3 region: CASSVTGGSGNTIYF. The CDR3 DNA follows: TGTGCCAGCAGCGTAACAGGGGGCTCTGGAAACACCATATATTTT.